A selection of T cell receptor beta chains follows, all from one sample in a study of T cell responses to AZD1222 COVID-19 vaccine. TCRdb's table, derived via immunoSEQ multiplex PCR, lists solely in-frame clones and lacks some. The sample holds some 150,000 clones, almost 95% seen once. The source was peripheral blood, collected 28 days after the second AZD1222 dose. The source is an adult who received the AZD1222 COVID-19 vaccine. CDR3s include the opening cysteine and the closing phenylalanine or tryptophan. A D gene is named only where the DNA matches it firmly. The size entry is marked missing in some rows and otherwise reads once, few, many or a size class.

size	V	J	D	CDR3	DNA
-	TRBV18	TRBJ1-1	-	CASSPTSGFENTEAFF	TGTGCCAGCTCACCGACTTCCGGGTTCGAGAACACTGAAGCTTTCTTT
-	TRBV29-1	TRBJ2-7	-	CSVGTALSYEQYF	TGCAGCGTTGGGACAGCTCTCTCCTACGAGCAGTACTTC
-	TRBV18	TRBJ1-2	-	CASSSFQGRANYGYTF	TGTGCCAGCTCATCCTTCCAGGGGCGAGCTAACTATGGCTACACCTTC
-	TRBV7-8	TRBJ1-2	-	CASSQSFQGLVYGYTF	TGTGCCAGCAGCCAGAGTTTTCAGGGTCTGGTCTATGGCTACACCTTC
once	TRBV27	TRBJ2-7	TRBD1	CASSSRDRGRDEQYF	TGTGCCAGCAGTTCCCGGGACAGGGGGCGGGACGAGCAGTACTTC
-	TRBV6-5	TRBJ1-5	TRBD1	CASSLTGGRQPQHF	TGTGCCAGCAGCCTGACAGGGGGCAGACAGCCCCAGCATTTT
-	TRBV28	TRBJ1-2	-	CASSAPGRAYGYTF	TGTGCCAGCAGTGCCCCGGGACGGGCTTATGGCTACACCTTC
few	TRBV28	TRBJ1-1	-	CASSLLGNTEAFF	TGTGCCAGCAGTTTACTTGGGAACACTGAAGCTTTCTTT
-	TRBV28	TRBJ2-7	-	CASSLSRQGGGEQYF	TGTGCCAGCAGTTTATCCCGACAGGGAGGGGGCGAGCAGTACTTC
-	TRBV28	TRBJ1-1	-	CASSLIRGTEAFF	TGTGCCAGCAGTTTAATCAGGGGAACTGAAGCTTTCTTT
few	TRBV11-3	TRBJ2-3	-	CASSLHTDTQYF	TGTGCCAGCAGCTTACACACAGATACGCAGTATTTT
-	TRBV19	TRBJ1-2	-	CASTIGGSGYTF	TGTGCCAGTACCATTGGGGGTTCTGGCTACACCTTC
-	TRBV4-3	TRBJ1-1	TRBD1	CASSIDRANTEAFF	TGCGCCAGCAGCATCGACAGGGCCAACACTGAAGCTTTCTTT
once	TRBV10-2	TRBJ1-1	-	CASSVEGTRYTEAFF	TGCGCCAGCAGTGTTGAAGGGACCCGGTACACTGAAGCTTTCTTT
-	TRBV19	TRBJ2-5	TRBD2	CASSKLAGKETQYF	TGTGCCAGTAGTAAACTAGCGGGAAAGGAGACCCAGTACTTC
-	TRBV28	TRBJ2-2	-	CASSLWGGDGELFF	TGTGCCAGCAGTTTATGGGGTGGTGACGGGGAGCTGTTTTTT
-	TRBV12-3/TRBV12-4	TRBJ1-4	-	CASSLGGEKLFF	TGTGCCAGCAGTTTGGGAGGTGAAAAACTGTTTTTT